This TCR beta chain emerged from a study of T-cell reconstitution after alpha-beta-depleted transplantation in children (TCRdb year 2016). For the study in its entirety: T-cell immune reconstitution after TCRalphabeta/CD19-depleted allogeneic hematopoietic cell transplantation in children was quantitatively tracked in the study by means of TCR repertoire profiling. Overall results and qualifications from the work: In some patients, the high TCRbeta diversity seen at day 60 was put down to recipient T cells and intrathymic progenitors that had survived conditioning. The frequencies of hyperexpanded clones fell over the following months, and after one year, T-cell counts and TCRbeta diversity were mostly attributed to newly produced T cells. Apparently early alphabetaT-cell count recovery about two months after transplant reportedly relied on only several hundred rapidly expanded clones derived from non-depleted graft cells.

CDR1 and CDR2 are read off the germline V gene as MDHEN and SYDVKM. V sheds 5 bases and J sheds 0 bases, leaving 13 bases between their ends. Its CDR3 holds 15 amino acids, cysteine through phenylalanine. The CDR3 DNA has 45 bases and is translated from base 1. Of note for this clonotype: Its antigen is not yet known. No base-level quality is on record; no much larger clone is a single base apart.

The treatment or condition label corresponds to: allogeneic hematopoietic cell transplantation with graft depleted of TCRalphabeta T cells and CD19 B cells. TCRalphabeta/CD19-depleted allogeneic hematopoietic cell grafts were given to the transplant recipients, all of whom were children. Library preparation was by PCR. Sequencing relied on an Illumina HiSeq 2500. TCR library preparation used molecular barcoding, with unique molecular identifiers applied to normalize quantification of the TCRbeta repertoire. TCRdb trimmed public reads at Q25 via fastp, called clones via MiXCR and kept in-frame beta chains. Rows are combined by CDR3 protein, so each entry shows the most common genes and DNA. The table for this sample lists fewer than 700,000 distinct CDR3 sequences; 20% to 25% of them were counted only once. The top ten clones comprise about 14% of the sample.

The receptor was isolated from a boy less than two years old who had a stem cell transplant for acute myeloid leukemia, so the T cells may come from the graft donor. The sequence links TRBV28 to TRBJ1-2; a tentative D call is TRBD1 (5 bases match). The source was PBMCs, mostly from graft donor cells, collected 360 days after TCRalphabeta/CD19-depleted stem cell transplant. The sequenced DNA is TGTGCCAGCAGTCGGCCGGAGGGGACTAACTATGGCTACACCTTC. This is translated as CASSRPEGTNYGYTF.